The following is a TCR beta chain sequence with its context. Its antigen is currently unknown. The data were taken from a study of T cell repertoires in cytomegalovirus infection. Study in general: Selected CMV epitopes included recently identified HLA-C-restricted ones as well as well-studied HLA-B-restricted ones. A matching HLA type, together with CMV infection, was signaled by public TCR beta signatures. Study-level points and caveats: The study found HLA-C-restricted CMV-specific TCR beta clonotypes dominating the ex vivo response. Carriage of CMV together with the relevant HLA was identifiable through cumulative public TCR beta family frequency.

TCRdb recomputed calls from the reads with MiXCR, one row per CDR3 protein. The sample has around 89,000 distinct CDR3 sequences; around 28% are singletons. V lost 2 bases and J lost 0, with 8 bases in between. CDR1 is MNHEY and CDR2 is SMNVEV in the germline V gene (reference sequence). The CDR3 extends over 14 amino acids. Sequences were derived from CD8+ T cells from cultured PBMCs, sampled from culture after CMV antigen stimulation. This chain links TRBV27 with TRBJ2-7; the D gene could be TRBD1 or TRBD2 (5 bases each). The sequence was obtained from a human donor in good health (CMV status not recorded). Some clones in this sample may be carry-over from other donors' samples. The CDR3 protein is CASSLTGASYEQYF. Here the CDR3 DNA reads TGTGCCAGCAGTTTAACCGGGGCCTCCTACGAGCAGTACTTC.